The 27 T cell receptor beta chains in this list originate from one sample, sequenced in a study of spatial heterogeneity in lung cancer. A single record per CDR3 protein comes from TCRdb applying MiXCR to the 5' RACE reads. The repertoire includes several thousand distinct CDR3 sequences, around 14% of them detected once, and roughly 10% sits in the top ten. Time point meaning: sample taken at primary tumor resection. Their antigens are not known. Study outcomes and limitations: Expanded intratumoral alpha and beta TCR counts tracked tumor mutation counts.

Sample: lung tumor tissue, taken at surgery. These receptors were obtained from a female donor with early-stage non-small cell lung cancer.

This clonotype was recorded at least ten times. V and J are TRBV6-2 or TRBV6-3 and TRBJ1-2; TRBD1 agrees at 8 bases. The CDR3 length is 16 residues. From germline, CDR1 is MNHEY and CDR2 SVGEGT. Trimming cost V 5 bases and J 6 bases; bases outside gene matches: 14. CDR3 loop: CASSASGTGAGNGYTF. For the CDR3, the DNA is TGTGCCAGCAGTGCTTCCGGGACAGGCGCGGGAAATGGCTACACCTTC.

In its sample, this clonotype ranks as medium-sized. The V call is TRBV20-1, the J call TRBJ2-3; 7 bases are shared with TRBD2. Germline V gene lookup returns CDR1 DFQATT and CDR2 SNEGSKA (reference sequence). The CDR3 loop spans 12 amino acids. The ends lost 5 bases at V and 8 bases at J; junction bases unmatched: 7. The CDR3: CSAADTSVTQYF. The CDR3 bases are TGCAGTGCTGCAGATACTAGCGTTACGCAGTATTTT.

This clonotype was found many times. This sequence joins TRBV6-5 and TRBJ2-5, with TRBD2 matching 8 bases. V trimming: 0 bases; J trimming: 4 bases; junction bases outside the gene matches: 10. CDR1 MNHEY and CDR2 SVGAGI come from the germline V gene. The CDR3 runs to 17 residues. The CDR3 nucleotides read TGTGCCAGCAGTTACTCAAGCGGGGGCCTGGCGGGAGAGACCCAGTACTTC. It specifies CASSYSSGGLAGETQYF.

This clonotype occurred many times. This chain connects TRBV3-1 to TRBJ2-2; D is tentatively TRBD1 or TRBD2 (5 bases each). Per the germline V gene, CDR1 is LGHDT and CDR2 is YNNKEL (reference sequence). Trimming left V 1 base short and J 5 bases short, with 5 bases between. The CDR3 consists of 13 residues. The CDR3 protein is CASSQGGTGELFF. The CDR3 nucleotides read TGTGCCAGCAGCCAAGGGGGGACCGGGGAGCTGTTTTTT.

This clonotype has ten or more counts. The chain links TRBV7-2 to TRBJ1-3; TRBD1 matches at 8 bases. This CDR3 has 16 residues. Trimming took 2 bases from V and 4 from J; bases not matched to a gene: 7. Germline V gives CDR1 SGHTA, CDR2 FQGNSA. Written as DNA, the CDR3 is TGTGCCAGCAGCTTAACGGACAGGGTGGCCGGAAACACCATATATTTT. Translating it yields CASSLTDRVAGNTIYF.

By share, this clonotype ranks as medium-sized (0.01 to 0.1%). CDR3 nucleotide sequence: TGTGCCAGCAGTCACACAGGGGTCCGGGGAAAACTGTTTTTT. Translating it yields CASSHTGVRGKLFF. The chain carries TRBV6-5 and TRBJ1-4; TRBD1 matches 7 bases. The CDR3 length is 14 residues. With V trimmed by 5 bases and J by 10 bases, 10 bases remained unmatched. Germline CDR1 MNHEY, CDR2 SVGAGI.

Details on this clonotype: It may be a read error: a sequence one base away is much more abundant. The chain is built from TRBV10-3 and TRBJ2-5; D perhaps matches TRBD1 (5 bases). The V and J ends lost 8 bases and 5 bases respectively, with 24 bases between them. CDR1 and CDR2 from the germline V gene are ENHRY and SYGVKD. This CDR3 spans 16 amino acids. CDR3 loop: CAIGSQGLGHRETQYF. CDR3 nucleotide sequence: TGTGCCATCGGTAGTCAGGGATTGGGCCATCGGGAGACCCAGTACTTC.

This clonotype was recorded many times. V is TRBV2 and J is TRBJ1-2; possibly TRBD1 for D (5 bases). CDR1 and CDR2 (germline): SNHLY, FYNNEI. This CDR3 contains 11 residues. Trimming removed 8 bases from V and 5 bases from J, with 9 bases in between. The CDR3 loop reads CASAQGYGYTF. The CDR3 nucleotides are TGTGCCAGCGCTCAGGGATATGGCTACACCTTC. Full variable domain (remainder filled in from reference TRBV2 and TRBJ1-2): EPEVTQTPSHQVTQMGQEVILRCVPISNHLYFYWYRQILGQKVEFLVSFYNNEISEKSEIFDDQFSVERPDGSNFTLKIRSTKLEDSAMYFCASAQGYGYTFGSGTRLTVV.

This clonotype is labeled medium-sized (0.01 to 0.1%). The genes are TRBV5-1 and TRBJ2-1; no definite D call. This CDR3 has 13 amino acids. Trimming removed 4 bases at V and 7 bases at J, with 12 bases between. The germline CDR1 and CDR2 sequences are SGHRS and YFSETQ. This chain's CDR3 is CASSPGIANEQFF. The CDR3 region has the DNA TGCGCCAGCAGCCCGGGTATTGCGAATGAGCAGTTCTTC.

In its sample, this clonotype was seen many times. This chain connects TRBV20-1 to TRBJ2-1, with 8 bases aligning to TRBD1. The CDR3 covers 16 residues. Per germline, CDR1 DFQATT and CDR2 SNEGSKA (reference sequence). Unmatched junction bases numbered 10, after V lost 2 bases and J lost 4 bases. The DNA for the CDR3 is TGCAGTGCTAGAAAAGGACAGGGAGTCGTTTACAATGAGCAGTTCTTC. This encodes CSARKGQGVVYNEQFF.

This clonotype was picked up many times. The rearrangement joins TRBV7-2 to TRBJ2-1, with 15 bases lining up with TRBD2. V trimming: 7 bases; J trimming: 9 bases; junction bases outside the gene matches: 7. CDR1 SGHTA and CDR2 FQGNSA come from the germline V gene. The CDR3 runs to 15 residues. In nucleotides, the CDR3 is TGTGCCAGCACCATAGGACTAGCGGGGGGGCGTGAGCAGTTCTTC. It translates to CASTIGLAGGREQFF.

This clonotype was seen at least ten times. The chain combines TRBV6-6 with TRBJ1-1; D is undetermined. Trimming took off 6 bases at V and 0 bases at J, with 17 bases between the two ends. This CDR3 is built from 16 residues. CDR1 and CDR2 (germline): MNHNY, SVGAGI (reference sequence). The CDR3 here is CASSRQQTPLNTEAFF. The CDR3 bases are TGTGCCAGCAGCCGGCAACAGACACCTTTGAACACTGAAGCTTTCTTT.

By proportion, this clonotype is medium-sized. This rearrangement joins TRBV6-2 or TRBV6-3 to TRBJ1-6, with D perhaps TRBD1 (6 bases). V was trimmed by 2 bases and J by 8 bases, leaving 10 bases between them. This CDR3 spans 14 amino acids. CDR1 MNHEY and CDR2 SVGEGT come from the germline V gene. The CDR3 DNA reads TGTGCCAGCAGTTACGGGGGCGGCTATTCACCCCTCCACTTT. Its protein product is CASSYGGGYSPLHF.

Many counts were recorded for this clonotype. The V call is TRBV5-6, the J call TRBJ2-5, with D unclear. The germline V gene encodes CDR1 SGHDT and CDR2 YYEEEE. V lost 4 bases, J lost 5 bases, and 18 bases lay in between. The CDR3 extends over 15 amino acids. The CDR3: CASSPWVRGGETQYF. The CDR3 DNA is TGTGCCAGCAGCCCCTGGGTTAGAGGCGGTGAGACCCAGTACTTC.

This clonotype has a count of ten or more. The chain recombines TRBV7-9 with TRBJ2-1; the D is unclear. CDR1 and CDR2 from the germline V gene are SEHNR and FQNEAQ (reference sequence). The CDR3 totals 11 residues. The ends were cut back, 5 bases at V and 7 bases at J, with 6 bases in the middle. The CDR3 nucleotides are TGTGCCAGCAGCCTCTTGAATGAGCAGTTCTTC. Its protein is CASSLLNEQFF.

This clonotype was recorded a few times. The rearrangement joins TRBV6-1 to TRBJ2-5; 7 nucleotides agree with TRBD2. Germline-derived CDR1 and CDR2 are MNHNS and SASEGT. V dropped 1 base and J dropped 4; count of bases not matched to a gene: 12. The CDR3 contains 17 residues. As DNA, the CDR3 is TGTGCCAGCAGTGAAGTGAGGACTAGACGATTCTCAGAGACCCAGTACTTC. This encodes CASSEVRTRRFSETQYF.

This clonotype has at least ten counts. The chain joins TRBV2 to TRBJ2-3; a possible D gene is TRBD2 (5 bases). The CDR3 loop spans 14 amino acids. Per germline, CDR1 SNHLY and CDR2 FYNNEI. V was shortened by 0 bases and J by 1 base, with 5 bases between the two germline ends. CDR3 sequence (DNA): TGTGCCAGCAGTGAAGCCGGGGGCACAGATACGCAGTATTTT. This encodes CASSEAGGTDTQYF.

This clonotype counts as medium-sized. The J gene is TRBJ2-1, the V gene TRBV12-3 or TRBV12-4; 7 bases agree with TRBD2. The V gene end was trimmed by 6 bases and the J gene end by 5 bases; junction bases not matched to a gene: 10. This CDR3 is built from 15 residues. DNA for the CDR3: TGTGCCAGCAGACCCGACGGGGGGTCCAACAATGAGCAGTTCTTC. The encoded protein is CASRPDGGSNNEQFF.

This clonotype was seen repeatedly, ten times or more. The genes are TRBV4-2 and TRBJ2-1; TRBD1 agrees at 7 bases. The CDR3 is made up of 13 amino acids. Germline lookup yields CDR1 LGHNA and CDR2 YNFKEQ. V was pared by 4 bases and J by 6 bases, with 3 bases of the junction left unmatched. CDR3 sequence: CASSRQGPNEQFF. The CDR3 region has the DNA TGTGCCAGCAGCCGACAGGGACCCAATGAGCAGTTCTTC.

The rearrangement joins TRBV4-1 to TRBJ1-4; D is unresolved. Trimming pared 1 base from V and 7 bases from J, leaving 13 bases between. The CDR3 spans 15 residues. Germline V CDR1 and CDR2: MGHRA, YSYEKL. The CDR3 sequence: CASSQAILLPEKLFF. DNA for the CDR3: TGCGCCAGCAGCCAAGCGATACTCCTTCCTGAAAAACTGTTTTTT.

This clonotype was recorded many times. The V call is TRBV28, the J call TRBJ1-5; 7 nucleotides agree with TRBD1. Germline-derived CDR1 and CDR2 are MDHEN and SYDVKM. V lost 4 bases to trimming and J lost 6 bases; unmatched junction nucleotides: 12. This CDR3 region has 16 residues. CDR3 nucleotide sequence: TGTGCCAGCAGTTCAAGGGGACAGTTGGGAGGTCAGCCCCAGCATTTT. It codes for CASSSRGQLGGQPQHF. The full variable domain, its missing parts supplied by reference TRBV28 and TRBJ1-5, is DVKVTQSSRYLVKRTGEKVFLECVQDMDHENMFWYRQDPGLGLRLIYFSYDVKMKEKGDIPEGYSVSREKKERFSLILESASTNQTSMYLCASSSRGQLGGQPQHFGDGTRLSIL.

This chain connects TRBV6-5 to TRBJ1-6; D remains ambiguous. Germline CDR1 reads MNHEY; CDR2 reads SVGAGI. CDR3 length equals 13 residues. V lost 6 bases and J 0 bases, leaving 3 bases between the germline ends. The CDR3, as DNA: TGTGCCAGCAGAAGCTCCTATAATTCACCCCTCCACTTT. It yields the protein CASRSSYNSPLHF.

This clonotype was counted many times. The rearrangement joins TRBV28 to TRBJ2-3, with D tentatively TRBD2 (6 bases). The V end was cut by 8 bases, the J end by 7 bases, with 25 bases between. The CDR3 runs to 16 residues. From germline, CDR1 is MDHEN and CDR2 SYDVKM. CDR3 DNA: TGTGCCAGCCCTCCTGGGGGGAGCTCTCTTGAATATACGCAGTATTTT. It encodes CASPPGGSSLEYTQYF.

The chain couples TRBV20-1 to TRBJ1-2; perhaps TRBD1 as D (5 bases). The CDR3 is 12 residues long. The germline V gene encodes CDR1 DFQATT and CDR2 SNEGSKA (reference sequence). The V and J ends lost 5 bases and 2 bases respectively, with 9 bases between them. CDR3 nucleotides: TGCAGTGCTGCAGGGCGAAACTATGGCTACACCTTC. Translated: CSAAGRNYGYTF.

This clonotype was counted at least ten times. This rearrangement joins TRBV4-3 to TRBJ1-6, with a weak D call TRBD1 (5 bases). The V and J ends lost 1 base and 8 bases respectively, with 18 bases between them. Germline V lookup: CDR1 LGHNA, CDR2 YSLEER. The CDR3 contains 17 residues. CDR3 sequence (DNA): TGCGCCAGCAGCCAAGGGGGAGCCAGGGCATACGATTCACCCCTCCACTTT. It is translated as CASSQGGARAYDSPLHF.

This clonotype was counted ten times or more. V is TRBV28 and J is TRBJ2-3; maybe TRBD1 (6 bases). The CDR3 contains 14 residues. CDR1 is MDHEN, CDR2 SYDVKM, per germline. Trimming stripped 5 bases from V and 15 bases from J, with 24 bases between. The CDR3 nucleotides read TGTGCCAGCAGTCTGTCGTGGGTGGGGGCGTCCCGATATTTT. The encoded protein is CASSLSWVGASRYF. Variable domain in full (rest from reference TRBV28 and TRBJ2-3): DVKVTQSSRYLVKRTGEKVFLECVQDMDHENMFWYRQDPGLGLRLIYFSYDVKMKEKGDIPEGYSVSREKKERFSLILESASTNQTSMYLCASSLSWVGASRYFGPGTRLTVL.

This chain joins TRBV6-5 and TRBJ2-1; no clear D. The CDR3 length is 11 residues. Trimming removed 4 bases at V and 6 bases at J, with 4 bases between. The germline CDR1 and CDR2 sequences are MNHEY and SVGAGI. The CDR3: CASSSGNEQFF. The CDR3 nucleotides are TGTGCCAGCAGTTCCGGCAATGAGCAGTTCTTC.